This entry lists 19 T cell receptor beta chains sequenced from one sample in a study of CD8 T cells in Susac syndrome (dated by TCRdb to about 2019). The library was obtained by the immunoSEQ multiplex PCR assay. RNA was extracted using the RNeasy kit, and about 0.5 to 1 ug of the RNA was reverse transcribed with random hexamers. TCRdb's own reprocessing of the public reads used fastp at Q25 and MiXCR and kept productive beta chains. One record per CDR3 amino acid sequence lists the most common genes and DNA. This sample has about 83,000 distinct CDR3 sequences in its table, and about 96% of those were observed once. Jointly, the top ten make up approximately 0.42% of the sample. The specimen sequenced was CD8+ T cells from PBMCs. The receptors stem from a human donor with Susac syndrome.

This chain links TRBV4-3 with TRBJ2-1, with a possible D match to TRBD1 (6 bases). V was shortened by 3 bases and J by 6 bases, with 15 bases between the two germline ends. Germline V CDR1 and CDR2: LGHNA, YSLEER. This CDR3 contains 15 residues. For the CDR3, the DNA is TGCGCCAGCAGCCACCAGGGGCAGGGCCTCAATGAGCAGTTCTTC. This sequence encodes CASSHQGQGLNEQFF.

The chain links TRBV20-1 to TRBJ2-2; 10 positions match TRBD2. Germline-derived CDR1 and CDR2 are DFQATT and SNEGSKA (reference sequence). Losses at the gene ends were 2 bases for V and 3 bases for J; bases not matched to a gene: 6. This CDR3 has 16 residues. CDR3 sequence (DNA): TGCAGTGCTAGACCAACGCTAGCGGGAGACACCGGGGAGCTGTTTTTT. It codes for CSARPTLAGDTGELFF.

The chain joins TRBV14 to TRBJ1-1; no definite D call. Germline V gene data show CDR1 as SGHDN and CDR2 as FVKESK. V lost 6 bases to trimming and J lost 0 bases, with 8 bases between them. The CDR3 runs 13 residues. The chain's CDR3 is CASRRNMNTEAFF. In nucleotides, the CDR3 is TGTGCCAGCAGGAGAAACATGAACACTGAAGCTTTCTTT.

The V gene is TRBV15, the J gene TRBJ2-3, with 11 bases that match TRBD2. The germline V gene encodes CDR1 LNHNV and CDR2 YYDKDF (reference sequence). V gave up 1 base and J gave up 1 base; unmatched junction bases: 7. The CDR3 runs to 18 residues. CDR3 sequence (DNA): TGTGCCACCAGCAGAGCTCTACCACTAGCGGGAGGCACAGATACGCAGTATTTT. Its translation is CATSRALPLAGGTDTQYF.

The rearrangement uses TRBV29-1 and TRBJ2-1; D uncertain. CDR1 is SQVTM, CDR2 ANQGSEA, per germline. The CDR3 runs 11 residues. The ends were cut back, 4 bases at V and 7 bases at J, with 8 bases in the middle. The CDR3 nucleotides are TGCAGCGTTGGTGTGGGTAATGAGCAGTTCTTC. Amino acid sequence: CSVGVGNEQFF.

This rearrangement joins TRBV20-1 to TRBJ2-5, with TRBD2 identical over 9 bases. V trimming: 2 bases; J trimming: 3 bases; junction bases outside the gene matches: 7. The CDR3 loop spans 15 amino acids. The germline V gene has CDR1 DFQATT and CDR2 SNEGSKA (reference sequence). CDR3 bases: TGCAGTGCTAGAAGGACTAGCGCCGGGGAAGAGACCCAGTACTTC. Translating gives CSARRTSAGEETQYF.

The V gene is TRBV7-9, the J gene TRBJ2-5; D possibly corresponds to TRBD2 (6 bases). V dropped 1 base and J dropped 1 base, with 16 bases sitting between them. The CDR3 spans 17 residues. Germline CDR1 reads SEHNR; CDR2 reads FQNEAQ (reference sequence). The CDR3 sequence: CASSLESIWDFQETQYF. CDR3 in DNA: TGTGCCAGCAGCTTAGAGTCGATTTGGGACTTCCAAGAGACCCAGTACTTC.

The CDR3 region is CASSSQGWGYTF. The DNA of the CDR3 is TGTGCCAGCAGCTCCCAGGGATGGGGCTACACCTTC. This chain connects TRBV5-6 to TRBJ1-2; D possibly corresponds to TRBD1 (5 bases). The CDR3 has 12 residues. CDR1 and CDR2 from the germline V gene are SGHDT and YYEEEE. The ends were cut back, 3 bases at V and 8 bases at J, with 11 bases in the middle. The whole variable domain, remainder taken from reference TRBV5-6 and TRBJ1-2, is DAGVTQSPTHLIKTRGQQVTLRCSPKSGHDTVSWYQQALGQGPQFIFQYYEEEERQRGNFPDRFSGHQFPNYSSELNVNALLLGDSALYLCASSSQGWGYTFGSGTRLTVV.

This clonotype was observed once. V gene TRBV19 combines with J gene TRBJ2-1; D remains unclear. This CDR3 is 17 amino acids long. The germline CDR1 and CDR2 sequences are LNHDA and SQIVND (reference sequence). V was trimmed by 3 bases and J by 4 bases, leaving 19 bases between them. The DNA of the CDR3 is TGTGCCAGTAGTATTACCACGGACCTGTTGGCTTACAATGAGCAGTTCTTC. Amino acids: CASSITTDLLAYNEQFF.

The chain couples TRBV3-1 to TRBJ1-2; D gene unclear. The V and J ends lost 0 bases and 7 bases respectively, with 9 bases between them. CDR3 length: 13 amino acids. Germline V CDR1 and CDR2: LGHDT, YNNKEL (reference sequence). The CDR3 reads CASSQEGGFGYTF. The CDR3 nucleotides read TGTGCCAGCAGCCAAGAGGGAGGATTTGGCTACACCTTC. Full variable domain (remainder filled in from reference TRBV3-1 and TRBJ1-2): DTAVSQTPKYLVTQMGNDKSIKCEQNLGHDTMYWYKQDSKKFLKIMFSYNNKELIINETVPNRFSPKSPDKAHLNLHINSLELGDSAVYFCASSQEGGFGYTFGSGTRLTVV.

This clonotype appeared once. The rearrangement links TRBV3-1 to TRBJ2-7, with TRBD1 matching 9 bases. The CDR3 runs 14 residues. V lost 6 bases, J lost 2 bases, and 5 bases stayed unmatched. The V gene's germline CDR1 is LGHDT and CDR2 YNNKEL (reference sequence). CDR3: CASSRRDRAYEQYF. The CDR3 bases are TGTGCCAGCAGTCGTCGGGACAGGGCCTACGAGCAGTACTTC.

The rearrangement links TRBV12-3 or TRBV12-4 to TRBJ1-5, with D hard to call. Trimming removed 2 bases from V and 0 bases from J, with 17 bases in between. This CDR3 has 18 amino acids. CDR3 residues: CASSLFGVWRISNQPQHF. The CDR3 nucleotides are TGTGCCAGCAGTTTATTCGGGGTTTGGAGAATTAGCAATCAGCCCCAGCATTTT.

This chain joins TRBV4-3 and TRBJ2-1, with 8 bases fitting TRBD1. CDR3 length: 17 residues. V lost 1 base, J lost 8 bases, and 13 bases stayed unmatched. Germline V CDR1 and CDR2: LGHNA, YSLEER. The CDR3 DNA is TGCGCCAGCAGCCAAGGACAGGGGAGTGAAGGATCCGATGAGCAGTTCTTC. Protein product: CASSQGQGSEGSDEQFF.

This chain uses TRBV12-3 or TRBV12-4 with TRBJ2-7; unclear D gene. V was trimmed by 7 bases and J by 1 base, leaving 14 bases between them. This CDR3 spans 14 amino acids. CDR3 DNA: TGTGCCAGCACCGGTCGCATCACGTCCTACGAGCAGTACTTC. It specifies CASTGRITSYEQYF.

The chain uses TRBV4-2 and TRBJ2-1; D possibly corresponds to TRBD2 (5 bases). V was cut by 0 bases and J by 8 bases, with 17 bases left in between. Germline V gene sequence: CDR1 LGHNA, CDR2 YNFKEQ. This CDR3 has 16 amino acids. DNA of the CDR3: TGTGCCAGCAGCCAAGAAGTCGGATCCGCCGGGGATGAGCAGTTCTTC. Protein product: CASSQEVGSAGDEQFF.

This chain uses TRBV13 with TRBJ2-1; 10 bases match TRBD2. Germline-derived CDR1 and CDR2 are PRHDT and FYEKMQ (reference sequence). V trimming: 3 bases; J trimming: 9 bases; junction bases outside the gene matches: 8. This CDR3 has 15 residues. CDR3 sequence reads: CASSLGLAGAVEQFF. The CDR3 DNA reads as TGTGCCAGCAGCTTGGGGCTAGCGGGGGCCGTTGAGCAGTTCTTC.

J is TRBJ2-5 and V is TRBV20-1; tentative D call: TRBD1 (6 bases). This CDR3 has 14 residues. V shed 1 base and J shed 5 bases, with 14 bases lying between them. CDR1 DFQATT and CDR2 SNEGSKA come from the germline V gene (reference sequence). The CDR3 reads CSARGGGLMETQYF. The CDR3 DNA follows: TGCAGTGCTAGAGGAGGGGGTTTGATGGAGACCCAGTACTTC.

The chain employs TRBV5-1 and TRBJ2-1; the D call may be TRBD1 or TRBD2 (5 bases each). The V gene lost 6 bases and the J gene lost 4 bases, with 17 bases spanning the gap. The length of the CDR3 is 15 residues. Germline V CDR1 and CDR2: SGHRS, YFSETQ. The chain's CDR3 is CASKPGPWGYNEQFF. Here the CDR3 DNA reads TGCGCCAGCAAACCGGGACCCTGGGGTTACAATGAGCAGTTCTTC.

This clonotype was seen just once. The V and J genes are TRBV20-1 and TRBJ2-2, with unresolved D. This CDR3 spans 13 amino acids. The germline gives CDR1 DFQATT, CDR2 SNEGSKA (reference sequence). The ends were cut back, 6 bases at V and 9 bases at J, with 17 bases in the middle. The DNA of the CDR3 is TGCAGTGCCCAGAACCTTAAGGGCAGGGAGCTGTTTTTT. Translation gives CSAQNLKGRELFF.